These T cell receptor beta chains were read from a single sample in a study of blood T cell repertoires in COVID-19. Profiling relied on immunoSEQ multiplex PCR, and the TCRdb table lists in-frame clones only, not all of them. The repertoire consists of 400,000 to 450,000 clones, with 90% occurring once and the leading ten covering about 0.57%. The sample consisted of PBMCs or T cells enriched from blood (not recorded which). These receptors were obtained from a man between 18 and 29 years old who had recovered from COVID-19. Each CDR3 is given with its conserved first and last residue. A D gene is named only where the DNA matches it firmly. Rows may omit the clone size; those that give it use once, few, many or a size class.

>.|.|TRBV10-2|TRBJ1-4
TGCGCCAGCAGTGAGCCCGTTCTAAGGAAAGGTTTGGAGGAAAAACTGTTTTTT
CASSEPVLRKGLEEKLFF
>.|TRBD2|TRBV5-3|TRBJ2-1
TGTGCCAGAAGCTTATTTCGGGAGGCTTACAATGAGCAGTTCTTC
CARSLFREAYNEQFF
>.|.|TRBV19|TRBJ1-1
TGTGCCAGTAGTCCGTCTACCCGCGGCGTTACTGAAGCTTTCTTT
CASSPSTRGVTEAFF
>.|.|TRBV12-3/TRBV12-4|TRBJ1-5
TGTGCCAGCAGCACGGATCGCCTAGGGCCCCAGCATTTT
CASSTDRLGPQHF
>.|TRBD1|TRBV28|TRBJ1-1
TGTGCCAGCAGTCCAGCACAGGGGAGGATTGCTGAAGCTTTCTTT
CASSPAQGRIAEAFF
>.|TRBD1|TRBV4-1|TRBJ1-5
TGCGCCAGCAGCCAAGGCTCCGGGACAGGGGGCATTCGAAGCAATCAGCCCCAGCATTTT
CASSQGSGTGGIRSNQPQHF
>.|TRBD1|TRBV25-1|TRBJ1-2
TGTGCCAGCGCACCGACAGGGACCACCTCCTATGGCTACACCTTC
CASAPTGTTSYGYTF
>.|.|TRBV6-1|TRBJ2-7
TGTGCCAGCAGTGAGGACAGAGAGTTCTACGAGCAGTACTTC
CASSEDREFYEQYF
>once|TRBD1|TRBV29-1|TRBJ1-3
TGCAGCGTTTCGACAGGGTCGGGAAACACCATATATTTT
CSVSTGSGNTIYF
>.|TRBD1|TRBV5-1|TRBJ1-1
TGCGCCAGCAGCTCCGGGACAGCCTTAAACATGAACACTGAAGCTTTCTTT
CASSSGTALNMNTEAFF
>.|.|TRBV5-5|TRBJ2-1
TGTGCCAGCAGCTTGGTGAGCGGGCGGTACAATGAGCAGTTCTTC
CASSLVSGRYNEQFF
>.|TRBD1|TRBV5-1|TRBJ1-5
TGCGCCAGCAGCCCGACAGGGGGAAATCAGCCCCAGCATTTT
CASSPTGGNQPQHF
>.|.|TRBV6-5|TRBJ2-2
TGTGCCAGCAGTTACAACGCACCGGGAACCGGGGAGCTGTTTTTT
CASSYNAPGTGELFF
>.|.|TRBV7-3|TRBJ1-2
TGTGCCAGCAGCCCAGCGGGGGGGCAGAACTATGGCTACACCTTC
CASSPAGGQNYGYTF
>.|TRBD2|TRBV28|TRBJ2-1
TGTGCCAGCAGTCTACTAGCGGGGTCGAAACTTGAGCAGTTCTTC
CASSLLAGSKLEQFF
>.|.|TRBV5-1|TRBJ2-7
TGCGCCAGCAGCGACGGTAGGGTTCGGGGCGAGCAGTACTTC
CASSDGRVRGEQYF
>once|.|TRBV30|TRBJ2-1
TGTGCCTGGAGTAATATTGATAGCTCCTACAATGAGCAGTTCTTC
CAWSNIDSSYNEQFF
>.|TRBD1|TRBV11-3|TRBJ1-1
TGTGCCAGCAGCTTAGAAGCGACAGGGGGTGTGGTTGAAGCTTTCTTT
CASSLEATGGVVEAFF
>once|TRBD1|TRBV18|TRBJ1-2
TGTGCCAGCTCACCAACCGGGACAGGGGTTAGCTATGGCTACACCTTC
CASSPTGTGVSYGYTF
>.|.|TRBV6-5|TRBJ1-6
TGTGCCAGCAGTTATAGGGAGGCTAATTCACCCCTCCACTTT
CASSYREANSPLHF
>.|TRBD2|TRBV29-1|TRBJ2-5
TGCAGCGCAAGGCGGGGGTCGGAGACCCAGTACTTC
CSARRGSETQYF
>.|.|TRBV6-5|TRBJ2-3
TGTGCCAGCAGGGGCAGGGCAGTAGGAGATACGCAGTATTTT
CASRGRAVGDTQYF
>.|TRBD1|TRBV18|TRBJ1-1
TGTGCCAGCTCACCGACTACAGGGGTGAACACTGAAGCTTTCTTT
CASSPTTGVNTEAFF
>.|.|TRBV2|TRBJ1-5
TGTGCCAGCAAAACGACAGGTCTGAATCAGCCCCAGCATTTT
CASKTTGLNQPQHF
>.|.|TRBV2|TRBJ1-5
TGTGCCAGCAGTGTCGGGTCTCGGGGATCCCAGCATTTT
CASSVGSRGSQHF
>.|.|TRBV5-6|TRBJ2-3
TGTGCCAGCAGCTCCCACAAGGGGTTAGATACGCAGTATTTT
CASSSHKGLDTQYF
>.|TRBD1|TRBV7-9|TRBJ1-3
TGTGCCAGCAGCTTGCACAGGGGGCCTGGAAACACCATATATTTT
CASSLHRGPGNTIYF
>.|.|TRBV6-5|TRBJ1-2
TGTGCCAGCAGTTACTCGAGCGGGATGGGGGGCTACACCTTC
CASSYSSGMGGYTF
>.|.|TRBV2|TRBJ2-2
TGTGCCAGCAGTTCAGAGGCCGGGGAGCTGTTTTTT
CASSSEAGELFF
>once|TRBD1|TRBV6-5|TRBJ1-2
TGTGCCAGCAGAATGACAGGGGACGGCTACACCTTC
CASRMTGDGYTF
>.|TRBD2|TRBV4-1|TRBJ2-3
TGCGCCAGCAGACTCCCCGGGACTAGATATGGCACAGATACGCAGTATTTT
CASRLPGTRYGTDTQYF
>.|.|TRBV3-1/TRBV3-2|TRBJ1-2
TGTGCCAGCAGCCAAGAAAGAACGTATGGTGGGGCTCGGGGCTACACCTTC
CASSQERTYGGARGYTF
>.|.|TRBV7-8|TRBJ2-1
TGTGCCAGCAGCTTAGCGGGAGCGATAAACAATGAGCAGTTCTTC
CASSLAGAINNEQFF
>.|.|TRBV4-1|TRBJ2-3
TGCGCCAGCAGCTTAGCGGGATCAGGGGGAGATACGCAGTATTTT
CASSLAGSGGDTQYF
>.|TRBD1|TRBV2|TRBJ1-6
TGTGCCAGCAGGGGGGACAGGACGAATTCACCCCTCCACTTT
CASRGDRTNSPLHF
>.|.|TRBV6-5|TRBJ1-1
TGTGCCAGCAGTCCTTCGGGACACCCTTTGCGGGCTTTCTTT
CASSPSGHPLRAFF
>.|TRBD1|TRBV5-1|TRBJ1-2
TGCGCCAGCACCCATGGACAGGGACCGGTCTGGGGCTACACCTTC
CASTHGQGPVWGYTF
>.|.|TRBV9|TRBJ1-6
TGTGCCAGCAGCCGGACGGACAATAATTCACCCCTCCACTTT
CASSRTDNNSPLHF
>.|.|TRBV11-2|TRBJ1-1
TGTGCCAGCAGCTTGGCGGGGAACACTGAAGCTTTCTTT
CASSLAGNTEAFF
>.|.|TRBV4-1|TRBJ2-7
TGCGCCAGCAGCCAGCCCCGGAGAATACACGAGCAGTACTTC
CASSQPRRIHEQYF
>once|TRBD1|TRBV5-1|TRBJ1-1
TGCGCCAGCGGCTCCTTTGAGGGGGCTGACACTGAAGCTTTCTTT
CASGSFEGADTEAFF
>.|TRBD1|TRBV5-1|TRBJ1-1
TGCGCCAGCAGCTTGCAGGGACAGGGGTGGAACACTGAAGCTTTCTTT
CASSLQGQGWNTEAFF